These 8 T cell receptor beta chains were all obtained from the same sample, sequenced in a study of identical twins. TCRdb reanalysed the 5' RACE reads using MiXCR and keeps one entry per CDR3 protein. The sample shows about 390,000 distinct CDR3 sequences, roughly 9% of them seen only once. Sequenced input: naive T cells sorted from blood. These receptors all come from a woman aged 50 to 65 in good health.

This rearrangement joins TRBV7-8 to TRBJ2-5, with no clear D. The CDR3 is 10 amino acids. Germline values: CDR1 SGHVS, CDR2 FQNEAQ. The germline V and J ends were trimmed by 7 bases and 2 bases, with 2 bases remaining between them. The CDR3 bases are TGTGCCAGCACGCAAGAGACCCAGTACTTC. It is translated as CASTQETQYF.

This clonotype came up a few times. The chain is built from TRBV5-1 and TRBJ2-3, with D perhaps matching TRBD1 (6 bases). V dropped 0 bases and J dropped 6 bases, with 11 bases sitting between them. This CDR3 has 14 residues. Per germline, CDR1 SGHRS and CDR2 YFSETQ. The CDR3 reads CASSLGQAGDTQYF. In nucleotides, the CDR3 is TGCGCCAGCAGCTTGGGACAGGCGGGTGATACGCAGTATTTT.

This clonotype was detected many times. This chain uses TRBV5-1 with TRBJ1-1; TRBD1 might be the D (5 bases). Germline CDR1 and CDR2: SGHRS and YFSETQ. The CDR3 sequence is 13 residues long. V was pared by 3 bases and J by 5 bases, with 11 bases between. CDR3 loop: CASSSGRGTEAFF. CDR3 sequence (DNA): TGCGCCAGCAGCTCGGGGCGGGGGACTGAAGCTTTCTTT.

In its sample, this clonotype was seen many times. The chain is built from TRBV29-1 and TRBJ2-7; 8 bases are shared with TRBD2. This CDR3 region has 14 residues. CDR1 and CDR2 (germline): SQVTM, ANQGSEA. Losses at the gene ends were 0 bases for V and 7 bases for J; bases not matched to a gene: 8. CDR3 loop: CSVEDRAGAGEQYF. As DNA, the CDR3 is TGCAGCGTTGAAGATCGAGCGGGAGCGGGGGAGCAGTACTTC.

The chain carries TRBV5-5 and TRBJ2-7, with D possibly TRBD1 on 5 matching bases. Germline V CDR1 and CDR2: SGHKS, YYEKEE (reference sequence). The V gene lost 5 bases and the J gene lost 4 bases, with 13 bases spanning the gap. The CDR3 loop spans 13 amino acids. The CDR3: CASRGQGQYEQYF. The CDR3 region has the DNA TGTGCCAGCAGGGGGCAGGGCCAGTACGAGCAGTACTTC.

This chain joins TRBV20-1 and TRBJ1-2; D is ambiguous. The CDR3 consists of 16 residues. Looked up from germline, CDR1 is DFQATT and CDR2 is SNEGSKA (reference sequence). Trimming left V 2 bases short and J 4 bases short, with 20 bases between. The CDR3 spells CSARSPASPLLYGYTF. For the CDR3, the DNA is TGCAGTGCTAGAAGTCCGGCCTCACCATTGCTCTATGGCTACACCTTC.

This clonotype was seen many times. The chain employs TRBV28 and TRBJ2-7; D possibly corresponds to TRBD2 (5 bases). Germline lookup yields CDR1 MDHEN and CDR2 SYDVKM. Trimming removed 0 bases from V and 0 bases from J, with 6 bases in between. CDR3 length: 14 amino acids. The CDR3 loop is CASSLWGSSYEQYF. The CDR3 nucleotides read TGTGCCAGCAGTTTATGGGGGAGCTCCTACGAGCAGTACTTC.

In its sample, this clonotype was seen a few times. The rearrangement uses TRBV29-1 and TRBJ1-2; D perhaps matches TRBD1 (5 bases). This CDR3 region has 13 residues. Germline V gene sequence: CDR1 SQVTM, CDR2 ANQGSEA. Trimming left V 5 bases short and J 7 bases short, with 17 bases between. The CDR3, as DNA: TGCAGCGTTTCAGGCAGGGAAGGGGTTGGCTACACCTTC. Translation gives CSVSGREGVGYTF.